Below, 15 T cell receptor beta chains from the same sample are listed, as sequenced in a study of T cells in women clearing cervical HPV infection. Profiling relied on immunoSEQ multiplex PCR, and the TCRdb table lists in-frame clones only, not all of them. The ten top clones account for approximately 1.5%, within a sample of some 31,000 clones. The specimen was blood buffy coat. The receptors here all came from a woman between 18 and 70 years old with a cervical HPV16 infection that either progressed to CIN3+ or cleared (not recorded which).

Comments on this clone: The missing CDR3 end, 3 residues past where the read stops, is filled in from the germline J gene. The chain has TRBV10-3 and TRBJ2-6; TRBD2 is a possible D gene (7 bases). V lost 6 bases, J lost 0 bases, and 18 bases lay in between. The CDR3 is 18 residues long. The germline V gene has CDR1 ENHRY and CDR2 SYGVKD. The sequenced part of the CDR3 DNA is TGTGCCATCAGCCTGGCGGGGGCTACACCCTCTGGGGCCAACGTC. Translating gives CAISLAGATPSGANV. The CDR3 as a whole reads CAISLAGATPSGANVLTF.

About this clone itself: The read terminates 3 residues ahead of where the CDR3 ends, so the germline J gene completes it. This chain joins TRBV20-1 and TRBJ2-7; no reliable D call. The CDR3 loop spans 17 amino acids. CDR1 and CDR2 from the germline V gene are DFQATT and SNEGSKA (reference sequence). The V gene lost 0 bases and the J gene lost 1 base, with 19 bases spanning the gap. The CDR3 region is CSARDSVLWARSYEQYF. The CDR3 bases that were read are TGCAGTGCTAGAGATTCAGTTTTGTGGGCCAGATCCTACGAG.

As regards this clone: A junction boundary mismatches the germline segment, possibly from a read error. The read falls 3 residues short of the CDR3 end, and the missing part is taken from the germline J gene. Other DNA variants within this sample encode the same CDR3. The V and J genes are TRBV19 and TRBJ1-3; D remains ambiguous. Germline assignment: CDR1 LNHDA and CDR2 SQIVND (reference sequence). The CDR3 has 15 amino acids. CDR3 sequence: CASSISRVSINTIYF. Incomplete CDR3 DNA: TGTGCCAGTAGTATTAGCCGGGTTTCCATCAACACT.

Concerning this clone: The sequence runs out 3 residues before the end of the CDR3; the remainder is reconstructed from the germline J gene. This sequence joins TRBV5-6 and TRBJ1-3; 7 nucleotides agree with TRBD1. The CDR3 sequence is 14 residues long. Germline V gene lookup returns CDR1 SGHDT and CDR2 YYEEEE. The V and J ends lost 6 bases and 6 bases, in that order; junction bases with no gene match: 9. CDR3 sequence reads: CASTETGTENTIYF. The sequenced CDR3 bases are TGTGCCAGCACCGAGACAGGGACTGAAAACACC.

Worth noting for this clone: The read ends 3 residues early relative to the CDR3; the germline J gene fills the gap. V is TRBV20-1 and J is TRBJ2-5, with a tentative D call TRBD1 (6 bases). V was pared by 6 bases and J by 3 bases, with 8 bases between. Looked up from germline, CDR1 is DFQATT and CDR2 is SNEGSKA (reference sequence). The length of the CDR3 is 11 residues. The chain's CDR3 is CSAHREETQYF. The sequenced part of the CDR3 DNA is TGCAGTGCCCACAGGGAAGAGACC.

Notes on this clone: The read ends 3 residues before the CDR3 terminus; that terminus is restored from the germline J gene. This chain uses TRBV19 with TRBJ2-3; no reliable D call. The CDR3 consists of 16 residues. Germline lookup yields CDR1 LNHDA and CDR2 SQIVND (reference sequence). CDR3 region: CASSNPDLGLKETQYF. CDR3 DNA, as far as it was read: TGTGCCAGTAGTAACCCTGATCTGGGCCTAAAGGAGACG.

Partial CDR3 DNA: TGCGCCAGCAGCTTGGGCCAGGATAACAATGAG. Encoded protein: CASSLGQDNNE. The complete CDR3 protein is CASSLGQDNNEQFF. The chain has TRBV5-1 and TRBJ2-1; no clear D. The read stops 3 residues short of the end of the CDR3; the missing end is completed from the germline J gene. V was trimmed by 0 bases and J by 5 bases, leaving 9 bases between them. The CDR3 spans 14 residues. In germline, CDR1 is SGHRS, CDR2 YFSETQ.

With respect to this clone: Coverage ceases 3 residues before the CDR3 finishes, and the germline J gene fills in the end. The chain employs TRBV11-2 and TRBJ2-7; D remains unclear. The CDR3 is 14 residues long. Between the trimmed V and J ends, which lost 5 bases and 6 bases, there was a span of 17 bases. The germline V gene encodes CDR1 SGHAT and CDR2 FQNNGV. CDR3 protein: CASSQDGSISEQYF. CDR3 DNA (partial): TGTGCCAGCAGCCAGGATGGATCAATCTCCGAG.

In regard to this clone: Read sequence stops 3 residues before the CDR3 end, and the germline J gene provides the missing end. The rearrangement links TRBV11-3 to TRBJ1-1; 7 positions match TRBD1. The V segment lost 6 bases and the J segment 6 bases; nucleotides outside the gene matches: 10. This CDR3 comprises 14 residues. The germline gives CDR1 SGHNT, CDR2 YENEEA. CDR3 DNA (partial): TGTGCCAGCAGATCGACAGGGACGAGCGCTGAA. Protein: CASRSTGTSAE. The entire CDR3 protein is CASRSTGTSAEAFF.

As for this clone: The missing CDR3 end, 3 residues past where the read stops, is filled in from the germline J gene. The chain links TRBV2 to TRBJ2-7; D is perhaps TRBD1 (5 bases). CDR3 size: 12 residues. CDR1 is SNHLY, CDR2 FYNNEI, per germline. V lost 6 bases and J lost 3, with 9 bases in between. CDR3 DNA (partial): TGTGCCAGCAGAAACAGGAACTACGAG. Translated, it gives CASRNRNYE. The entire CDR3 reads CASRNRNYEQYF.

The CDR3 DNA, read in part, is TGTGCCAGTAGTCCCGGGGGACAGGAATTGTACAATGAG. Protein sequence: CASSPGGQELYNE. The complete CDR3 reads CASSPGGQELYNEQFF. This chain uses TRBV19 with TRBJ2-1; TRBD1 matches 8 bases. With the read ending 3 residues before the CDR3 end, the germline J gene is used to fill in that end. The CDR3 runs to 16 residues. The trim removed 5 bases at V and 4 bases at J, leaving 10 bases unmatched. Germline loops: CDR1 LNHDA, CDR2 SQIVND (reference sequence).

On this clone itself: The read halts 3 residues ahead of the CDR3 end, with the missing end drawn from the germline J gene. The rearrangement links TRBV20-1 to TRBJ2-2, with TRBD2 identical over 10 bases. The germline V gene encodes CDR1 DFQATT and CDR2 SNEGSKA (reference sequence). The CDR3 totals 16 residues. V dropped 3 bases and J dropped 6; count of bases not matched to a gene: 10. The covered CDR3 bases are TGCAGTGCTAGTTCCTTAGCGGGGGGCGGATCCGGGGAG. Encoded protein: CSASSLAGGGSGE. The CDR3 as a whole reads CSASSLAGGGSGELFF.

On this clone: Coverage ceases 3 residues before the CDR3 finishes, and the germline J gene fills in the end. The chain is built from TRBV19 and TRBJ1-2; 9 bases match TRBD1. The CDR3 length is 14 residues. The germline CDR1 and CDR2 sequences are LNHDA and SQIVND (reference sequence). The DNA read from the CDR3 is TGTGCCAGTAGTACAGGGACAGGGTCCTACGAC. It is translated as CASSTGTGSYD. The whole CDR3 sequence is CASSTGTGSYDYTF.

As for this clone: The read is 3 residues too short to cover the CDR3 end, so that end is filled in from the germline J gene. The rearrangement joins TRBV7-7 to TRBJ2-3; TRBD2 matches 8 bases. The germline V gene encodes CDR1 SSHAT and CDR2 FNYEAQ (reference sequence). The CDR3 sequence is 14 residues long. The CDR3: CASSRTSREETQYF. Partial CDR3 DNA: TGTGCCAGCAGCAGGACTAGCCGAGAAGAGACG.

On this clone: The CDR3 is cut off 3 residues early in the read; its end comes from the germline J gene. The chain is built from TRBV18 and TRBJ2-3; tentative D call: TRBD1 (5 bases). V lost 6 bases and J lost 3, with 13 bases in between. The CDR3 consists of 14 residues. The V gene's germline CDR1 is KGHSH and CDR2 LQKENI. The DNA read from the CDR3 is TGTGCCAGCTCGCCGACAGAGATTACAGATACG. It encodes CASSPTEITDT. The full CDR3 protein is CASSPTEITDTQYF.